A single sample gave rise to the 13 T cell receptor beta chains below, sequenced in a study of cytomegalovirus exposure and HLA in healthy donors. Primers included in the PCR were 60 Vbeta and 13 Jbeta primers. Here immunoSEQ multiplex PCR was the method, and the copy in TCRdb shows in-frame clones only, minus some. The data contain about 170,000 clones, over 70% of them seen just once; the ten biggest clones take up 1.4% to 1.5%. Sequenced input: PBMCs. All receptors come from a woman aged 25 to 39 in good health and CMV-seropositive.

The chain is built from TRBV30 and TRBJ1-1, with TRBD1 matching over 7 bases. Trimming cost V 0 bases and J 3 bases; bases outside gene matches: 10. Germline CDR1 reads GTSNPN; CDR2 reads SVGIG (reference sequence). The CDR3 runs to 16 residues. CDR3 nucleotide sequence: TGTGCCTGGAGTGTACTTTTCGGGACAGAGGACACTGAAGCTTTCTTT. The encoded protein is CAWSVLFGTEDTEAFF.

This clone was picked up a small number of times. CDR3 loop: CASSLGTSGKNIQYF. CDR3 sequence (DNA): TGTGCCAGCAGCTTGGGGACTAGCGGGAAAAACATTCAGTACTTC. The chain links TRBV5-8 to TRBJ2-4; 11 bases fit TRBD2. Germline loops: CDR1 SGHTS, CDR2 YDEGEE. This CDR3 is built from 15 residues. The J segment lost 4 bases and the V segment lost 0 bases, leaving 0 bases of the junction unmatched.

The V and J genes are TRBV4-3 and TRBJ2-3, with 7 nucleotides matching TRBD2. Germline loops: CDR1 LGHNA, CDR2 YSLEER. J gave up 2 bases and V 1 base, and 9 bases lay outside the gene matches. The CDR3 runs to 17 residues. The DNA of the CDR3 is TGCGCCAGCAGCCAAGGGCCCGGGGGGAGGTCCACAGATACGCAGTATTTT. Residues: CASSQGPGGRSTDTQYF.

This sequence joins TRBV2 and TRBJ2-3; the match to TRBD2 covers 7 bases. The CDR3 extends over 16 amino acids. Germline V gene sequence: CDR1 SNHLY, CDR2 FYNNEI. The ends lost 6 bases at V and 2 bases at J; junction bases unmatched: 11. The CDR3 DNA reads TGTGCCAGCAGCGAGAGTCTAGCGGACCTCACAGATACGCAGTATTTT. Its translation is CASSESLADLTDTQYF.

This clone has just a few counts. The rearrangement links TRBV6-6 to TRBJ2-7; D is possibly TRBD2 (5 bases). The CDR3 has 13 residues. In germline, CDR1 is MNHNY, CDR2 SVGAGI (reference sequence). V lost 0 bases and J lost 7, with 10 bases in between. This CDR3 is CASSYSRSGEQYF. Written as DNA, the CDR3 is TGTGCCAGCAGTTACTCGAGGTCGGGGGAGCAGTACTTC.

This chain links TRBV11-3 with TRBJ2-7; TRBD1 might be the D (5 bases). The CDR3 is 15 residues long. Germline V gene sequence: CDR1 SGHNT, CDR2 YENEEA. The V end lost 1 base, the J end lost 1 base, and 11 bases lay between the germline ends. CDR3 nucleotides: TGTGCCAGCAGCTTAGGGGCAGGGCAATCCTACGAGCAGTACTTC. Translated: CASSLGAGQSYEQYF.

V and J are TRBV2 and TRBJ1-2; no clear D. V lost 6 bases and J 8 bases, leaving 13 bases between the germline ends. The germline V gene has CDR1 SNHLY and CDR2 FYNNEI. This CDR3 has 12 residues. CDR3 bases: TGTGCCAGCAGCCTTTTAGACACAGGCTACACCTTC. It translates to CASSLLDTGYTF.

The rearrangement joins TRBV13 to TRBJ2-7, with TRBD2 identical over 7 bases. This CDR3 is 15 amino acids long. V was pared by 3 bases and J by 3 bases, with 8 bases of the junction left unmatched. Germline CDR1 PRHDT, CDR2 FYEKMQ (reference sequence). In nucleotides, the CDR3 is TGTGCCAGCAGCTTCGGGGGAGGGGACCTCTACGAGCAGTACTTC. Translating gives CASSFGGGDLYEQYF.

The rearrangement links TRBV19 to TRBJ2-3; 12 bases fit TRBD2. The CDR3 has 17 residues. V shed 4 bases, J shed 5 bases, and the junction held 10 bases outside the gene matches. Per the germline V gene, CDR1 is LNHDA and CDR2 is SQIVND (reference sequence). CDR3 DNA: TGTGCCAGTAGTACCTCCGGGACTAGCGGGTCTGTAGATACGCAGTATTTT. Its translation is CASSTSGTSGSVDTQYF.

This clone occurred a few times. The chain uses TRBV6-5 and TRBJ2-1; 9 bases are a match to TRBD1. Germline V CDR1 and CDR2: MNHEY, SVGAGI. V shed 5 bases and J 6 bases; nucleotides not matched to a gene: 8. This CDR3 spans 15 amino acids. The chain's CDR3 is CASSGSGTGFNEQFF. DNA for the CDR3: TGTGCCAGCAGTGGCTCCGGGACAGGGTTCAATGAGCAGTTCTTC.

The chain uses TRBV11-2 and TRBJ1-2; D gene unclear. The CDR3 covers 15 residues. Trimming cost V 0 bases and J 2 bases, with 10 bases left between them. Germline V lookup: CDR1 SGHAT, CDR2 FQNNGV. Written as DNA, the CDR3 is TGTGCCAGCAGCTTAGATCCCTCTCCCAACTATGGCTACACCTTC. Translation: CASSLDPSPNYGYTF.

The V gene is TRBV5-8, the J gene TRBJ1-1; tentative D call: TRBD1 (5 bases). V lost 4 bases, J lost 0 bases, and 13 bases lay in between. Germline loops: CDR1 SGHTS, CDR2 YDEGEE. The length of the CDR3 is 15 residues. The CDR3 sequence is CASSPGRGLNTEAFF. CDR3 nucleotide sequence: TGTGCCAGCAGCCCCGGACGGGGGTTGAACACTGAAGCTTTCTTT.

V is TRBV6-6 and J is TRBJ2-5; TRBD1 aligns across 9 bases. The germline CDR1 and CDR2 sequences are MNHNY and SVGAGI (reference sequence). The ends lost 7 bases at V and 7 bases at J; junction bases unmatched: 13. The CDR3 runs 15 residues. The CDR3 protein is CASMWGQGLPGTQYF. CDR3 in DNA: TGTGCCAGCATGTGGGGACAGGGCCTCCCGGGGACCCAGTACTTC.